This is a list of T cell receptor beta chains from one sample in a study of blood T cell repertoires in COVID-19. Profiling relied on immunoSEQ multiplex PCR, and the TCRdb table lists in-frame clones only, not all of them. The data show about 280,000 clones, roughly 87% seen once. The material sequenced was peripheral blood. Every receptor here comes from a man aged 18 to 29 with active or convalescent COVID-19. Both conserved end residues are trimmed from each CDR3. A D gene is named only where the DNA matches it firmly.

CDR3aa: ATRQDRRFYEQY; d_gene: -; v_gene: TRBV15
CDR3aa: ASSPGREVGTEAF; d_gene: -; v_gene: TRBV5-6
CDR3aa: ASGLAGSNQPQH; d_gene: -; v_gene: TRBV12-5
CDR3aa: ASSPRVANTGELF; d_gene: -; v_gene: TRBV5-1
CDR3aa: ASSETRTATYEQY; d_gene: -; v_gene: TRBV6-1
CDR3aa: ASSFVGGTETQY; d_gene: -; v_gene: TRBV7-8
CDR3aa: ASSEAGVRQLNYEQY; d_gene: -; v_gene: TRBV6-1
CDR3aa: ASNPYSEFNYGYT; d_gene: -; v_gene: TRBV19
CDR3aa: ASRKTTGGGAYEQY; d_gene: TRBD2; v_gene: TRBV6-6
CDR3aa: ASSAPTGYNEQF; d_gene: TRBD1; v_gene: TRBV9
CDR3aa: ASSPEGRSGWGEQF; d_gene: TRBD2; v_gene: TRBV9
CDR3aa: ASSVSGAALSELF; d_gene: -; v_gene: TRBV6-5
CDR3aa: ASSLGRTNYGYT; d_gene: -; v_gene: TRBV5-6
CDR3aa: ASSAGGTADEKLF; d_gene: TRBD1; v_gene: TRBV9
CDR3aa: ASSLAGEQY; d_gene: -; v_gene: TRBV5-6
CDR3aa: ASSKTGTGAFEQY; d_gene: -; v_gene: TRBV21-1
CDR3aa: ASRQAGAGGSYNEQF; d_gene: TRBD2; v_gene: TRBV4-1
CDR3aa: ASRSGTTNEKLF; d_gene: -; v_gene: TRBV5-1
CDR3aa: ASSLANSGDTEAF; d_gene: -; v_gene: TRBV5-1
CDR3aa: ASSQYDYRVASGELF; d_gene: -; v_gene: TRBV4-3
CDR3aa: ASSYGGQGWEQY; d_gene: TRBD1; v_gene: TRBV6-2/TRBV6-3
CDR3aa: ASSFEGTYGYT; d_gene: -; v_gene: TRBV12-3/TRBV12-4
CDR3aa: ASSFRLAGEELYEQY; d_gene: TRBD2; v_gene: TRBV7-2
CDR3aa: ASSQVSLGRAGANVLT; d_gene: -; v_gene: TRBV4-2
CDR3aa: ATSRGAGDQETQY; d_gene: TRBD2; v_gene: TRBV15
CDR3aa: ASSPEQGVGYEQY; d_gene: -; v_gene: TRBV18
CDR3aa: ASSLRDRPNYGYT; d_gene: TRBD1; v_gene: TRBV27
CDR3aa: ASSLAGGLYNEQF; d_gene: -; v_gene: TRBV7-6
CDR3aa: ASSLPGTGNQPQH; d_gene: TRBD1; v_gene: TRBV28
CDR3aa: ASSLIGEFSPLH; d_gene: -; v_gene: TRBV7-2
CDR3aa: ASSNSGGLAKNIQY; d_gene: TRBD2; v_gene: TRBV11-2
CDR3aa: ASSPTYTGELF; d_gene: -; v_gene: TRBV9
CDR3aa: ASRDSQGAVNQPQH; d_gene: TRBD1; v_gene: TRBV6-6
CDR3aa: ASTTTAKANYGYT; d_gene: -; v_gene: TRBV19
CDR3aa: ASKGGGGTDTQY; d_gene: TRBD2; v_gene: TRBV5-1
CDR3aa: ASSLVGGEELF; d_gene: -; v_gene: TRBV12-3/TRBV12-4
CDR3aa: ASSPFSGGPVWYNEQF; d_gene: TRBD2; v_gene: TRBV19
CDR3aa: ASSQFKGQKNEKLF; d_gene: TRBD1; v_gene: TRBV14
CDR3aa: ASRPITVGAYNEQF; d_gene: -; v_gene: TRBV27
CDR3aa: ASSKVLGGSGNEQY; d_gene: -; v_gene: TRBV21-1
CDR3aa: ASSEGTVYGYT; d_gene: -; v_gene: TRBV6-1
CDR3aa: ASSDWTGASSQPQH; d_gene: TRBD1; v_gene: TRBV2
CDR3aa: ASSQDRVSNQPQH; d_gene: TRBD1; v_gene: TRBV7-8
CDR3aa: ASRAGGGGSPLH; d_gene: -; v_gene: TRBV6-6
CDR3aa: ASSSRSGDPYEQY; d_gene: -; v_gene: TRBV7-9
CDR3aa: ASSHGSGTQY; d_gene: -; v_gene: TRBV5-6
CDR3aa: ASSVLTSGVYEQY; d_gene: TRBD2; v_gene: TRBV7-8
CDR3aa: ASSLARAQLNTEAF; d_gene: -; v_gene: TRBV7-8
CDR3aa: ASSRAYEQY; d_gene: -; v_gene: TRBV12-3/TRBV12-4
CDR3aa: ASSLVGTGTQETQY; d_gene: TRBD1; v_gene: TRBV5-8
CDR3aa: AISGGEKGAF; d_gene: -; v_gene: TRBV10-3
CDR3aa: ASSYSPMGRTGKTGELF; d_gene: TRBD1; v_gene: TRBV6-2/TRBV6-3
CDR3aa: ASGLVRGVGMNTEAF; d_gene: -; v_gene: TRBV12-5
CDR3aa: ASSVPSGGSSYNEQF; d_gene: -; v_gene: TRBV9
CDR3aa: SASQKTSPYTDTQY; d_gene: TRBD2; v_gene: TRBV20-1
CDR3aa: ASSPGTGLYGYT; d_gene: TRBD1; v_gene: TRBV18
CDR3aa: ASSLGQGVYTGELF; d_gene: TRBD1; v_gene: TRBV7-2